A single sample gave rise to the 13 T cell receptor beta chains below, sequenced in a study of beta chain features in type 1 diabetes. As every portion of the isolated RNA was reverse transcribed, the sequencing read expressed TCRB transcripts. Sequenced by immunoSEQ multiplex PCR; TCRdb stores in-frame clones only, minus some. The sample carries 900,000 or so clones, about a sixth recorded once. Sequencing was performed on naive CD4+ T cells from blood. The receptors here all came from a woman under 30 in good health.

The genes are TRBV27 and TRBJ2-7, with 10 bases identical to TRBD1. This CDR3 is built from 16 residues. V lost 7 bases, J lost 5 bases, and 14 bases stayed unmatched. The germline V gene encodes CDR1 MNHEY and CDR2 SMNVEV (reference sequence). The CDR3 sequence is CASKHLSRDRGHEQYF. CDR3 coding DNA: TGTGCCAGCAAGCATCTCTCAAGGGACAGGGGCCACGAGCAGTACTTC.

The CDR3 here is CASKVTGDTEAFF. In nucleotides, the CDR3 is TGTGCCAGCAAGGTGACAGGGGACACTGAAGCTTTCTTT. This chain uses TRBV7-3 with TRBJ1-1; 8 nucleotides match TRBD1. Germline assignment: CDR1 SGHTA and CDR2 FQGTGA. V lost 7 bases and J lost 3; bases outside the gene matches: 4. The CDR3 sequence is 13 residues long.

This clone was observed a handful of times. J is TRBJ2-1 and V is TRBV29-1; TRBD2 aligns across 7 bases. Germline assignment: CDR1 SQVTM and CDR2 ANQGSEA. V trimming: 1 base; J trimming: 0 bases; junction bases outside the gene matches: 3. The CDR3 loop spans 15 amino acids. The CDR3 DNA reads TGCAGCGTTGAAGGGTTAGCGGGCTCCTACAATGAGCAGTTCTTC. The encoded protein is CSVEGLAGSYNEQFF.

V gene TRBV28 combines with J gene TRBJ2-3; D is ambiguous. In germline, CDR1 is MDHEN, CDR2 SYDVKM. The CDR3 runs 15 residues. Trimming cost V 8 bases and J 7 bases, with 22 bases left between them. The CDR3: CASGSPPAMGNTQYF. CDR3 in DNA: TGTGCCAGCGGCAGTCCGCCTGCGATGGGAAATACGCAGTATTTT.

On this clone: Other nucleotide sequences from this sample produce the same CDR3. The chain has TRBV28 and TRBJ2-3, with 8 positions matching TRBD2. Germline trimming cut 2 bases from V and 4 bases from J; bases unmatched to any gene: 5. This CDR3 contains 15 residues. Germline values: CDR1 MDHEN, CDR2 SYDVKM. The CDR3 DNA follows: TGTGCCAGCAGTTTAGCGGGAGGAACGGCAGATACGCAGTATTTT. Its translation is CASSLAGGTADTQYF.

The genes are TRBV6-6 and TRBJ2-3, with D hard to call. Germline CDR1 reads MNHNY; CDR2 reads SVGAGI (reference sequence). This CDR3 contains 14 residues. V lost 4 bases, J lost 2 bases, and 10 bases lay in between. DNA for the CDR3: TGTGCCAGCAGTTCACGAGTTCACACAGATACGCAGTATTTT. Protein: CASSSRVHTDTQYF.

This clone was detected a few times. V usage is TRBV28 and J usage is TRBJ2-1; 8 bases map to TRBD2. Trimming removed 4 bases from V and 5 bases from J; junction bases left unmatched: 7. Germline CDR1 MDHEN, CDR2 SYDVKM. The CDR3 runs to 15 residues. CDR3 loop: CASSSGGTHNNEQFF. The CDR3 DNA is TGTGCCAGCAGTTCGGGGGGGACCCATAACAATGAGCAGTTCTTC. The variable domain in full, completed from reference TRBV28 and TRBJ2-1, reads DVKVTQSSRYLVKRTGEKVFLECVQDMDHENMFWYRQDPGLGLRLIYFSYDVKMKEKGDIPEGYSVSREKKERFSLILESASTNQTSMYLCASSSGGTHNNEQFFGPGTRLTVL.

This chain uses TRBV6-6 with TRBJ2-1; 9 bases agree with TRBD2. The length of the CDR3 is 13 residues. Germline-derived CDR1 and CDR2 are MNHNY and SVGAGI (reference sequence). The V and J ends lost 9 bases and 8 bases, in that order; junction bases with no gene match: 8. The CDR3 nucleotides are TGTGCCAGTTTAGCGGGAGTACGCGATGAGCAGTTCTTC. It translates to CASLAGVRDEQFF.

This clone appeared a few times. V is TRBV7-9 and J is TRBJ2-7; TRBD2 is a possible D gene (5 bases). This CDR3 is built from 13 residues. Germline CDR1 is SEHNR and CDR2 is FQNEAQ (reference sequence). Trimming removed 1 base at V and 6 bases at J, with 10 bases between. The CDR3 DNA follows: TGTGCCAGCAGCTTAGGAGGGTTTGGCGAGCAGTACTTC. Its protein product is CASSLGGFGEQYF.

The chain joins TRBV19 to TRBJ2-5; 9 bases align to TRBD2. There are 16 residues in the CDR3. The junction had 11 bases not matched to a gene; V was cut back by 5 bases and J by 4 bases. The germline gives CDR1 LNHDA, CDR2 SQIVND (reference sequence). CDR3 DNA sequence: TGTGCCAGTAGTCCCCTCGGCGGGAGGGCCTTAGAGACCCAGTACTTC. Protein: CASSPLGGRALETQYF.

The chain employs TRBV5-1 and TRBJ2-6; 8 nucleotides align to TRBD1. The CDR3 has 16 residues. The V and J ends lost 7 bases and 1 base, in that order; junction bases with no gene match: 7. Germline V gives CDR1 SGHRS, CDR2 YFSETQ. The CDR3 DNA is TGCGCCAGCCGGGGGCAGGGGGCTTCTGGGGCCAACGTCCTGACTTTC. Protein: CASRGQGASGANVLTF. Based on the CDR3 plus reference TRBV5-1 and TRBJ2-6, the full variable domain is KAGVTQTPRYLIKTRGQQVTLSCSPISGHRSVSWYQQTPGQGLQFLFEYFSETQRNKGNFPGRFSGRQFSNSRSEMNVSTLELGDSALYLCASRGQGASGANVLTFGAGSRLTVL.

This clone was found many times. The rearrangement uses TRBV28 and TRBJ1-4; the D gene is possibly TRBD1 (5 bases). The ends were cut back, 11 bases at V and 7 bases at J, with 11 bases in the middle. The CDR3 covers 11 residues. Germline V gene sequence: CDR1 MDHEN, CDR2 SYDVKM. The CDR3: CASWGSEKLFF. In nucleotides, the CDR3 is TGTGCCTCATGGGGGAGTGAAAAACTGTTTTTT.

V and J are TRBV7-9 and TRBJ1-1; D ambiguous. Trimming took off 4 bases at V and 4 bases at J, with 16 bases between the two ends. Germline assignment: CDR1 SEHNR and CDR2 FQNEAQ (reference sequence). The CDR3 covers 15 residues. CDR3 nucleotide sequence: TGTGCCAGCAGCTCCCGCTCGGGTTATCTCACTGAAGCTTTCTTT. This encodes CASSSRSGYLTEAFF.